Reported below is one T cell receptor beta chain. The data were taken from a study of blood T cell repertoires in COVID-19. On the study more broadly: Samples came from the United States, Italy and Spain, spanning acute and convalescent COVID-19. PBMCs, B-cell-depleted T cells, or T cells provided the cDNA or gDNA that made up the material.

Original processing notes: The authors estimated nucleated cell counts from reference gene primer amplification. The protocol was immunoSEQ multiplex PCR, while the TCRdb copy is restricted to in-frame clones and leaves out a portion. Clone size and V and J calls were adopted from that table, with D and trimming inferred from the DNA. Here the sample spans roughly 150,000 clones, 81% being singletons. The CDR3 consists of 14 residues. V shed 6 bases and J shed 9 bases, with 20 bases lying between them. Germline V gives CDR1 MNHEY, CDR2 SVGAGI. The participants were between about 18 and 90 years old and came from 24 US areas.

The source is a woman in her thirties or forties with acute COVID-19. This chain uses TRBV6-5 with TRBJ1-1; weak D call: TRBD1 (6 bases). The sequencing sample was made of PBMCs or T cells enriched from blood (not recorded which). The CDR3 here is CASRPYRVGDQAFF. As DNA, the CDR3 is TGTGCCAGCAGACCCTACAGGGTAGGCGATCAAGCTTTCTTT.